This T cell receptor (beta chain) originates from a study of blood T cell repertoires in COVID-19. Sequencing was performed with immunoSEQ multiplex PCR; in TCRdb, only in-frame clones are kept and a portion is missing. The repertoire holds approximately 200,000 clones, around 86% seen once, with roughly 4.5% in the top ten. The CDR3 length is 15 residues. Germline CDR1 and CDR2: SEHNR and FQNEAQ (reference sequence). V was pared by 5 bases and J by 2 bases, with 16 bases between. Sequencing was done on a sample of peripheral blood. The clonotype originates from a man aged 45-65 years with acute or convalescent COVID-19. The genes are TRBV7-9 and TRBJ2-7, with D possibly TRBD2 on 5 matching bases. CDR3 in amino acids: CASSPSGVLAYEQYF. DNA for the CDR3: TGTGCCAGCAGCCCCTCCGGGGTGTTAGCCTACGAGCAGTACTTC. Drawing the rest from reference TRBV7-9 and TRBJ2-7, the complete variable domain is DTGVSQNPRHKITKRGQNVTFRCDPISEHNRLYWYRQTLGQGPEFLTYFQNEAQLEKSRLLSDRFSAERPKGSFSTLEIQRTEQGDSAMYLCASSPSGVLAYEQYFGPGTRLTVT.